What follows are 12 T cell receptor beta chains derived from one specimen sequenced in a study of T-cell reconstitution after alpha-beta-depleted transplantation in children. Preparation of the TCRbeta library used unique molecular identifiers. Via MiXCR, TCRdb re-called the PCR reads, giving one row per CDR3 protein. The sample includes about 640,000 distinct CDR3 sequences, roughly 13% of them seen just once. This specimen consisted of PBMCs, mostly from graft donor cells, obtained 360 days after TCRalphabeta/CD19-depleted stem cell transplant. The receptors come from a male patient aged 10 to 17 who had a stem cell transplant for acute myeloid leukemia, so the T cells may come from the graft donor.

In its sample, this clonotype was seen a few times. The rearrangement uses TRBV4-3 and TRBJ2-1; 7 nucleotides agree with TRBD2. J lost 0 bases, V lost 7 bases, and 3 bases had no gene match. CDR1 is LGHNA and CDR2 is YSLEER in the germline V gene. The CDR3 has 14 residues. The chain's CDR3 is CASKRESSYNEQFF. DNA for the CDR3: TGCGCCAGCAAGCGGGAAAGCTCCTACAATGAGCAGTTCTTC.

A few counts support this clonotype. The chain has TRBV7-2 and TRBJ2-6; the D is unclear. V lost 2 bases and J 3 bases, leaving 11 bases between the germline ends. This CDR3 has 16 residues. CDR1 SGHTA and CDR2 FQGNSA come from the germline V gene. The CDR3 protein is CASSLLTGYGANVLTF. The CDR3 DNA is TGTGCCAGCAGCTTATTAACTGGGTATGGGGCCAACGTCCTGACTTTC.

V gene TRBV7-2 combines with J gene TRBJ2-3; no firm D call. Trimming took off 3 bases at V and 2 bases at J, with 12 bases between the two ends. This CDR3 has 15 residues. The germline CDR1 and CDR2 sequences are SGHTA and FQGNSA. This CDR3 reads CASSLTTLLTDTQYF. CDR3 DNA sequence: TGTGCCAGCAGCTTGACGACCCTACTCACAGATACGCAGTATTTT.

This sequence joins TRBV30 and TRBJ2-2, with D possibly called TRBD1 or TRBD2 (5 bases each). With 0 bases removed from V and 3 bases from J, the gap between germline ends came to 23 bases. This CDR3 is built from 19 residues. The germline V gene encodes CDR1 GTSNPN and CDR2 SVGIG (reference sequence). CDR3 DNA sequence: TGTGCCTGGAGTGTGAACGCTCCGGGCCCCAGAGGGGACACCGGGGAGCTGTTTTTT. Amino acid sequence: CAWSVNAPGPRGDTGELFF. The full variable domain, its missing parts supplied by reference TRBV30 and TRBJ2-2, is SQTIHQWPATLVQPVGSPLSLECTVEGTSNPNLYWYRQAAGRGLQLLFYSVGIGQISSEVPQNLSASRPQDRQFILSSKKLLLSDSGFYLCAWSVNAPGPRGDTGELFFGEGSRLTVL.

This chain joins TRBV20-1 and TRBJ2-3; the match to TRBD2 covers 10 bases. CDR1 is DFQATT and CDR2 is SNEGSKA in the germline V gene (reference sequence). The CDR3 covers 16 residues. Here the CDR3 reads CCFRDSGRPWTDTQYF. The CDR3, as DNA: TGCTGCTTCCGAGATAGCGGGAGGCCCTGGACAGATACGCAGTATTTT.

The genes are TRBV5-1 and TRBJ2-3, with D perhaps TRBD1 (7 bases). The CDR3 consists of 15 residues. Looked up from germline, CDR1 is SGHRS and CDR2 is YFSETQ. V lost 5 bases and J 2 bases, leaving 15 bases between the germline ends. The CDR3 nucleotides read TGCGCCAGCAGAGGAGGGACAGCCTTCACAGATACGCAGTATTTT. Translating gives CASRGGTAFTDTQYF.

The chain has TRBV28 and TRBJ2-5; D is undetermined. Looked up from germline, CDR1 is MDHEN and CDR2 is SYDVKM. Trimming removed 10 bases from V and 5 bases from J, with 14 bases in between. The CDR3 totals 12 residues. The CDR3 loop is CATPSQVETQYF. The DNA for the CDR3 is TGTGCCACCCCGTCCCAAGTTGAGACCCAGTACTTC. The full variable domain, completed using reference TRBV28 and TRBJ2-5, is DVKVTQSSRYLVKRTGEKVFLECVQDMDHENMFWYRQDPGLGLRLIYFSYDVKMKEKGDIPEGYSVSREKKERFSLILESASTNQTSMYLCATPSQVETQYFGPGTRLLVL.

In this sample, this clonotype turned up many times. The CDR3 loop is CASRNTDGSYEQYF. CDR3 DNA sequence: TGTGCCAGCCGGAATACGGACGGCTCCTACGAGCAGTACTTC. V usage is TRBV28 and J usage is TRBJ2-7; D gene uncertain. This CDR3 is built from 14 residues. Deletions cut 8 bases from V and 0 bases from J, with 14 bases between. Germline V gene sequence: CDR1 MDHEN, CDR2 SYDVKM.

This clonotype was observed a handful of times. This sequence joins TRBV12-3 or TRBV12-4 and TRBJ2-5, with a tentative D call TRBD1 (5 bases). The length of the CDR3 is 13 residues. Trimming removed 3 bases at V and 3 bases at J, with 8 bases between. The CDR3: CASSFQGKETQYF. As DNA, the CDR3 is TGTGCCAGCAGTTTTCAGGGTAAAGAGACCCAGTACTTC.

The rearrangement joins TRBV20-1 to TRBJ2-1; 8 nucleotides match TRBD2. Germline loops: CDR1 DFQATT, CDR2 SNEGSKA (reference sequence). CDR3 size: 14 residues. V dropped 6 bases and J dropped 4; count of bases not matched to a gene: 8. This chain's CDR3 is CSARLARGYNEQFF. DNA for the CDR3: TGCAGTGCCAGACTAGCGAGGGGTTACAATGAGCAGTTCTTC.

As DNA, the CDR3 is TGCAGTGCTTCGGTCAGCGGGAGCGCAGATACGCAGTATTTT. It yields the protein CSASVSGSADTQYF. J is TRBJ2-3 and V is TRBV20-1; TRBD2 matches 8 bases. Germline trimming cut 5 bases from V and 4 bases from J; bases unmatched to any gene: 8. CDR1 DFQATT and CDR2 SNEGSKA come from the germline V gene (reference sequence). The CDR3 runs 14 residues.

The chain uses TRBV28 and TRBJ2-1, with 7 bases matching TRBD2. This CDR3 contains 17 residues. Germline assignment: CDR1 MDHEN and CDR2 SYDVKM. Trimming at V came to 6 bases and at J to 4 bases, leaving 15 bases not matched to a gene. As DNA, the CDR3 is TGTGCCAGCAGCCGAACGAGAGAGCGGGACCTTTACAATGAGCAGTTCTTC. Amino acid sequence: CASSRTRERDLYNEQFF.